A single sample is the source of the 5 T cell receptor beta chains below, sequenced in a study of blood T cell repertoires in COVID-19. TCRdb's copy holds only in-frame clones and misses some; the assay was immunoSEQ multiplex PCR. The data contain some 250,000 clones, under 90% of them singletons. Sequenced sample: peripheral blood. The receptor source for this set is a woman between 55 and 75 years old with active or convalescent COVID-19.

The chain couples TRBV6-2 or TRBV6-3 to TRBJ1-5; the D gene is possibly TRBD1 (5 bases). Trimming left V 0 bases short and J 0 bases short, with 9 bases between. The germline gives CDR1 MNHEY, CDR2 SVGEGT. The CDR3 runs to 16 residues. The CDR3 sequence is CASSYSGRASNQPQHF. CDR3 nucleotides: TGTGCCAGCAGTTACTCCGGCAGGGCTAGCAATCAGCCCCAGCATTTT.

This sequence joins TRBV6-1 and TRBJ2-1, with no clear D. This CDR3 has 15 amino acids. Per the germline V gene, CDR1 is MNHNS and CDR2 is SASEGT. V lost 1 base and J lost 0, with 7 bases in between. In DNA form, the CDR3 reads TGTGCCAGCAGTGAAGACGCCTACTCCTACAATGAGCAGTTCTTC. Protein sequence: CASSEDAYSYNEQFF.

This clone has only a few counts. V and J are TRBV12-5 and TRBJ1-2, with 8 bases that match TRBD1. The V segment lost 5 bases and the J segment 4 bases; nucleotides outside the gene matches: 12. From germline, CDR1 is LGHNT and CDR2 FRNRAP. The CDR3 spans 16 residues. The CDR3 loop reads CASGRDRSWDRYGYTF. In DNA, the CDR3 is TGTGCTAGTGGTCGGGACAGGAGTTGGGACCGCTATGGCTACACCTTC.

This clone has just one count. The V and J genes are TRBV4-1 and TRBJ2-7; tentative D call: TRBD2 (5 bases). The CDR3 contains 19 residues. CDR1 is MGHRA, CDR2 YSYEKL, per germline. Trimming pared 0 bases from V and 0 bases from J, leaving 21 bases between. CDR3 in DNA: TGCGCCAGCAGCCAAGATCCGTTGGACCCCCGGGCGGGCTCCTACGAGCAGTACTTC. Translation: CASSQDPLDPRAGSYEQYF.

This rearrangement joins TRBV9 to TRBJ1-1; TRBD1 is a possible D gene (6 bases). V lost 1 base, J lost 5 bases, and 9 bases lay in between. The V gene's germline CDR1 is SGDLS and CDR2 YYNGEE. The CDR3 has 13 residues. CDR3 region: CASSVTGSTEAFF. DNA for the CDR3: TGTGCCAGCAGCGTAACAGGGAGTACTGAAGCTTTCTTT.